This T cell receptor (beta chain) was recorded in a study of blood T cell repertoires in COVID-19. Data came from immunoSEQ multiplex PCR; TCRdb stores just in-frame clones and leaves some out. The profile shows about 140,000 clones, almost 85% of them singletons. This CDR3 is 15 amino acids long. Germline CDR1 is MNHEY and CDR2 is SVGAGI. V was pared by 4 bases and J by 6 bases, with 17 bases between. Which cohort a participant joined came from the clinical history participants gave. This sequence was found in a woman between 50 and 59 years old with acute COVID-19. The rearrangement uses TRBV6-5 and TRBJ2-3; D ambiguous. The sample was PBMCs or T cells enriched from blood (not recorded which). In DNA form, the CDR3 reads TGTGCCAGCAGTTTAGGCCCCCAGGATGGGGATACGCAGTATTTT. This gives the protein CASSLGPQDGDTQYF.